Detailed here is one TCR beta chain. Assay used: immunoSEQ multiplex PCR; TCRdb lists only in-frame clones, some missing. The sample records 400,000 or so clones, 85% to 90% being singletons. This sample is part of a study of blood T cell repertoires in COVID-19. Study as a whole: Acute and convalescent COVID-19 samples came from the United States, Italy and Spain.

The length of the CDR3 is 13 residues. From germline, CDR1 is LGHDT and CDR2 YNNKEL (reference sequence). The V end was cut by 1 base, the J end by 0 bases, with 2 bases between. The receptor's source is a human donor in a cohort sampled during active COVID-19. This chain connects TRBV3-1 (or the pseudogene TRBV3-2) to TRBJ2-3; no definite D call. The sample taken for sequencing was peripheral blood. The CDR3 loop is CASSQASTDTQYF. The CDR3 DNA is TGTGCCAGCAGCCAAGCGAGCACAGATACGCAGTATTTT.